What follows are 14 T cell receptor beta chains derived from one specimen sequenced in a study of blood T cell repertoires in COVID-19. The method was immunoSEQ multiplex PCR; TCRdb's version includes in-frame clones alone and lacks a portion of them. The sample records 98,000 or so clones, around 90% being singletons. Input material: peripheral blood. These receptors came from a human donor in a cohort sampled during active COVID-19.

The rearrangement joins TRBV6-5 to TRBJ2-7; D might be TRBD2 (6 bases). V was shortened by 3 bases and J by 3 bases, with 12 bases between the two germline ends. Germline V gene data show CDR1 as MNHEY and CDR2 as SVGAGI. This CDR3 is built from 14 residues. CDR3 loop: CASSYAGMGYEQYF. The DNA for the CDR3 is TGTGCCAGCAGTTATGCGGGAATGGGCTACGAGCAGTACTTC.

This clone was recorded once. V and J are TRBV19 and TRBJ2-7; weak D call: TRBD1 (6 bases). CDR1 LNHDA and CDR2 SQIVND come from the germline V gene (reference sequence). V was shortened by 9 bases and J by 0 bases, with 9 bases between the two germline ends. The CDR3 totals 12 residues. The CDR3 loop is CASSDSSYEQYF. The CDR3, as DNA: TGTGCCAGCTCGGACAGCTCCTACGAGCAGTACTTC.

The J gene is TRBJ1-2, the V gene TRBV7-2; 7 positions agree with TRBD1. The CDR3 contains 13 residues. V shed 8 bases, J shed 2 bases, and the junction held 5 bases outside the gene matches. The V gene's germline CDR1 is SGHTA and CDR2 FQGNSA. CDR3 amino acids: CASGRQGNYGYTF. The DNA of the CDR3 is TGTGCCAGCGGACGACAGGGAAACTATGGCTACACCTTC.

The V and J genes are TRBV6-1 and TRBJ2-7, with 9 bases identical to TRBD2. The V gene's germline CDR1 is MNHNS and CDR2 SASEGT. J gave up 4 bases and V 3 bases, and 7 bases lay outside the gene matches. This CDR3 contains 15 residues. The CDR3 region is CASSERTSEIYEQYF. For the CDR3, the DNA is TGTGCCAGCAGTGAGCGGACTAGCGAGATATACGAGCAGTACTTC.

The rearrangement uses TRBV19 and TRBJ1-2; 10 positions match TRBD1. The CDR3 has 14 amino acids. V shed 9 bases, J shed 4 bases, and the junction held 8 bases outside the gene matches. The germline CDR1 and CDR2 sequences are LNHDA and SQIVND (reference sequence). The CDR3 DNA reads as TGTGCCAGCTCCAAGGACAGGGGGGGCTATGGCTACACCTTC. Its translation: CASSKDRGGYGYTF.

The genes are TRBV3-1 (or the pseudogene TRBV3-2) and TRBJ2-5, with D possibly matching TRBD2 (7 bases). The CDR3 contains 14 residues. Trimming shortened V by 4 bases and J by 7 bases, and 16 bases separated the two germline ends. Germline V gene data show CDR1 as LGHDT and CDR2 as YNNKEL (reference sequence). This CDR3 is CASSPLARGGTQYF. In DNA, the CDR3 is TGTGCCAGCAGCCCACTAGCGCGAGGGGGGACCCAGTACTTC.

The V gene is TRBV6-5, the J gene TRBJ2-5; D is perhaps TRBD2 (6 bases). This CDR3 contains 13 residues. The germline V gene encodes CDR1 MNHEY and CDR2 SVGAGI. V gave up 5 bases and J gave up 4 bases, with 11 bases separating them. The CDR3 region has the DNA TGTGCCAGCAGTCGACGCGGGGCAGAGACCCAGTACTTC. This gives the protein CASSRRGAETQYF.

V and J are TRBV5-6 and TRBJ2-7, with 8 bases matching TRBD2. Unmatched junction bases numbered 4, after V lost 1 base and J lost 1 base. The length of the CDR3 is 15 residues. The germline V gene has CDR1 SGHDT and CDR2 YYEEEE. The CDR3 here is CASSLLAGGSYEQYF. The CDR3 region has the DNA TGTGCCAGCAGCTTGTTGGCGGGAGGTTCCTACGAGCAGTACTTC.

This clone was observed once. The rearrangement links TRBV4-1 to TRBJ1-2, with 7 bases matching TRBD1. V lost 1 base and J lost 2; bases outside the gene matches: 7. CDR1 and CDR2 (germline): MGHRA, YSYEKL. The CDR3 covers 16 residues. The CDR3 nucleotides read TGCGCCAGCAGCCAAGGAGGAGGGGGCGCAAACTATGGCTACACCTTC. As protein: CASSQGGGGANYGYTF.

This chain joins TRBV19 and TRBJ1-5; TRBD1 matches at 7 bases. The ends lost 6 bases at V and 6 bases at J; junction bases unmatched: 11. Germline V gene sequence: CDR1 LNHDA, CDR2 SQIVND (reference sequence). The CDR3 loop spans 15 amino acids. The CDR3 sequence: CASSNTGDLSQPQHF. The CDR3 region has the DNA TGTGCCAGTAGCAATACAGGGGACTTGAGTCAGCCCCAGCATTTT.

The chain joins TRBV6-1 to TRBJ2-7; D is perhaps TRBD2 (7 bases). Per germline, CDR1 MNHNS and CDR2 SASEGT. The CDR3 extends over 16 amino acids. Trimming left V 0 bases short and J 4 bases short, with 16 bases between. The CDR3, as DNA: TGTGCCAGCAGTGAAGCTTTATCGGGGGGCGGGTACGAGCAGTACTTC. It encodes CASSEALSGGGYEQYF.

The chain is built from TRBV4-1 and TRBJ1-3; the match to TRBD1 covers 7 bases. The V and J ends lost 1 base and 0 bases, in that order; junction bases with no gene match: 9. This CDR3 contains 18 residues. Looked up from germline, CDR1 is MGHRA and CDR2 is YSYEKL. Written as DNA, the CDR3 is TGCGCCAGCAGCCAAGTGCCTGGGACAGCCTTCTCTGGAAACACCATATATTTT. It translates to CASSQVPGTAFSGNTIYF.

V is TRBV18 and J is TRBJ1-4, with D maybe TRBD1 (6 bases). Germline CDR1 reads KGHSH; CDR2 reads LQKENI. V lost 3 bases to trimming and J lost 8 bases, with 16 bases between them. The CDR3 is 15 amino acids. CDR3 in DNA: TGTGCCAGCTCACCGTTTAGCGGGGGGCAAGAAAAACTGTTTTTT. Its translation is CASSPFSGGQEKLFF.

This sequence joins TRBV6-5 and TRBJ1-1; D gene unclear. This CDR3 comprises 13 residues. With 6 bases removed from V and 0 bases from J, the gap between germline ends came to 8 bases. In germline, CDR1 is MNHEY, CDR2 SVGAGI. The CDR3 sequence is CASRPGMNTEAFF. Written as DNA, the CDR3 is TGTGCCAGCAGACCCGGGATGAACACTGAAGCTTTCTTT.